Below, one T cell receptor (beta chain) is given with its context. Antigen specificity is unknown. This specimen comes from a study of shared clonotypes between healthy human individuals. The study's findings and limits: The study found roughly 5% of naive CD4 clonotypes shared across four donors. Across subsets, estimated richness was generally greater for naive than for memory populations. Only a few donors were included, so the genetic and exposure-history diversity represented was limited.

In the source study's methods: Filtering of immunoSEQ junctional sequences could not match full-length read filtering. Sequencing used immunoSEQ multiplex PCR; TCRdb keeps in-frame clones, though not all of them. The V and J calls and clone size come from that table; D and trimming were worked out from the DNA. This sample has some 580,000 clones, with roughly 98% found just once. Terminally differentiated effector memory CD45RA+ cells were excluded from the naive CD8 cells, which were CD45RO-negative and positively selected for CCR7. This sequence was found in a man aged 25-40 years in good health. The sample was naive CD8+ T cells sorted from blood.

The CDR3: CASSLKAGGPYEQYF. Here the CDR3 DNA reads TGTGCCAGCAGTTTAAAGGCGGGAGGGCCCTACGAGCAGTACTTC. The genes are TRBV27 and TRBJ2-7; 9 bases are a match to TRBD2. This CDR3 is built from 15 residues. Germline-derived CDR1 and CDR2 are MNHEY and SMNVEV (reference sequence). V shed 2 bases and J 2 bases; nucleotides not matched to a gene: 4.